This T cell receptor beta chain was identified during a study of cytomegalovirus exposure and HLA in healthy donors. Study results and limitations: Later analysis associated a missense DCLRE1C variant with TCR beta V- and J-gene trimming. For most subjects, TCR beta sequences were reported to predict HLA-A and HLA-B alleles with accuracy. Further analysis, carried out later, found HLA-associated TCR beta chains more clonally expanded than equally common other chains. Previous analysis showed most TCR beta V segments were productive about 90% or about 30% of the time.

Germline assignment: CDR1 SGDLS and CDR2 YYNGEE. The CDR3 covers 14 residues. Trimming shortened V by 3 bases and J by 8 bases, and 14 bases separated the two germline ends. The PCR contained 60 Vbeta and 13 Jbeta primers. TCRdb's table, derived via immunoSEQ multiplex PCR, lists solely in-frame clones and lacks some. In the table there are 100,000 to 150,000 clones, more than 65% of which are singletons. This clone was observed a handful of times. Its antigen is undetermined. The chain employs TRBV9 and TRBJ1-4; unclear D gene. The sequenced sample consisted of PBMCs. This TCR derives from a man between 18 and 29 years old in good health and CMV-seronegative. Here the CDR3 reads CASSGGLVNEKLFF. The CDR3 coding sequence is TGTGCCAGCAGCGGCGGGTTAGTCAACGAAAAACTGTTTTTT.